These T cell receptor beta chains were read from a single sample in a study of blood T cell repertoires in COVID-19. Assay used: immunoSEQ multiplex PCR; TCRdb lists only in-frame clones, some missing. The table records approximately 50,000 clones, over 65% of them present only once. The specimen was peripheral blood. These receptor sequences come from a human donor in a cohort sampled during active COVID-19. Both conserved end residues are trimmed from each CDR3. The order of the fields is V gene, clone size, J gene, CDR3 protein. Only some rows state a clone size, as once, few, many or a class for expanded clones.

V: TRBV12-3/TRBV12-4; size: few; J: TRBJ1-1; CDR3: ASTDFGSEAF
V: TRBV5-5; size: .; J: TRBJ2-1; CDR3: ASSFFDTGGNEQF
V: TRBV7-2; size: .; J: TRBJ2-2; CDR3: ASSSSGTDTGELF
V: TRBV18; size: .; J: TRBJ2-7; CDR3: ASSLGQGVFSYEQY
V: TRBV18; size: .; J: TRBJ1-1; CDR3: ASSPSTGNTEAF
V: TRBV19; size: .; J: TRBJ1-2; CDR3: ASSKDGRANYGYT
V: TRBV6-5; size: few; J: TRBJ1-4; CDR3: ASSYTGSTNEKLF
V: TRBV5-5; size: .; J: TRBJ1-2; CDR3: ASSWTGEEGYT
V: TRBV7-6; size: .; J: TRBJ1-1; CDR3: ASSLDGTGFTEAF
V: TRBV5-1; size: .; J: TRBJ1-3; CDR3: ASSRDFSGNTIY
V: TRBV7-8; size: .; J: TRBJ2-3; CDR3: ASSLAHTGGGPSNTQY
V: TRBV6-6; size: .; J: TRBJ2-7; CDR3: ASSYLRDTYEQY
V: TRBV27; size: .; J: TRBJ2-7; CDR3: ASRQQGPQWEQY
V: TRBV6-5; size: .; J: TRBJ1-2; CDR3: ASSYRQGAYYT
V: TRBV6-5; size: .; J: TRBJ2-7; CDR3: ASSPLSEAAYEQY
V: TRBV2; size: few; J: TRBJ1-2; CDR3: ASSESPGYGYT
V: TRBV6-5; size: .; J: TRBJ1-2; CDR3: ASNRDNQDYGYT
V: TRBV7-2; size: .; J: TRBJ1-6; CDR3: ASSFSGRRSYNSPLH
V: TRBV4-1; size: .; J: TRBJ2-7; CDR3: ASSHIFGEQY
V: TRBV5-4; size: few; J: TRBJ1-1; CDR3: ASSREGQVSMNTEAF
V: TRBV2; size: .; J: TRBJ1-5; CDR3: ASGGQGPGQPQH
V: TRBV28; size: once; J: TRBJ2-7; CDR3: ASQMMWGGSYEQY
V: TRBV29-1; size: .; J: TRBJ1-2; CDR3: SVDRGRVYGYT
V: TRBV3-1/TRBV3-2; size: few; J: TRBJ1-2; CDR3: ASSPGGDYGYT
V: TRBV5-1; size: .; J: TRBJ2-5; CDR3: ASSLAAGAAETQY
V: TRBV5-4; size: .; J: TRBJ1-1; CDR3: ASSLRGAGITEAF
V: TRBV5-4; size: .; J: TRBJ1-1; CDR3: ASSPGTGGAGTEAF
V: TRBV5-1; size: .; J: TRBJ2-5; CDR3: ASSSDGGIQY
V: TRBV24-1; size: .; J: TRBJ2-1; CDR3: ATSEVSGGAREQF
V: TRBV5-6; size: once; J: TRBJ2-3; CDR3: ASSLGTRTDTQY
V: TRBV6-5; size: .; J: TRBJ2-7; CDR3: ASTGTRTANEQY
V: TRBV7-9; size: .; J: TRBJ1-2; CDR3: ASSDRAANYGYT
V: TRBV6-2/TRBV6-3; size: .; J: TRBJ1-6; CDR3: ASSSRQAVSYNSPLH
V: TRBV4-3; size: .; J: TRBJ2-7; CDR3: ASSQDWGQGEGYEQY
V: TRBV28; size: .; J: TRBJ1-1; CDR3: ASSAWTGEAF
V: TRBV20-1; size: few; J: TRBJ2-5; CDR3: SGYGAETQY
V: TRBV6-6; size: .; J: TRBJ2-2; CDR3: ASSPTSYGGELF
V: TRBV6-2/TRBV6-3; size: once; J: TRBJ1-5; CDR3: ASSSGVKEWSNQPQH
V: TRBV7-6; size: .; J: TRBJ1-1; CDR3: ASSSGQGIVPEAF
V: TRBV30; size: .; J: TRBJ1-6; CDR3: AWSSGTDNSPLH
V: TRBV9; size: .; J: TRBJ2-7; CDR3: ASSASVLQAGLYEQY
V: TRBV5-1; size: few; J: TRBJ2-7; CDR3: ASRSGTHTYEQY
V: TRBV12-3/TRBV12-4; size: .; J: TRBJ2-7; CDR3: ASSGGASYEQY
V: TRBV11-2; size: .; J: TRBJ1-1; CDR3: ASSPNRDRGEAF
V: TRBV7-2; size: .; J: TRBJ1-1; CDR3: ASSLPVQGTEAF
V: TRBV24-1; size: .; J: TRBJ2-3; CDR3: ATTSERATDTQY
V: TRBV5-5; size: .; J: TRBJ2-3; CDR3: ASSLLAGGTDTQY
V: TRBV21-1; size: .; J: TRBJ1-2; CDR3: ASSKVLFSGGYT
V: TRBV5-4; size: .; J: TRBJ2-7; CDR3: ASSLAPGVRGGEQY
V: TRBV10-3; size: .; J: TRBJ2-1; CDR3: AISVVGISGGTSSYNEQF
V: TRBV6-2/TRBV6-3; size: few; J: TRBJ2-5; CDR3: ASSYYGETQY
V: TRBV6-6; size: .; J: TRBJ1-2; CDR3: ASSYRGLQGYT
V: TRBV18; size: few; J: TRBJ1-2; CDR3: ASSRGQLVGGYT
V: TRBV4-1; size: .; J: TRBJ1-2; CDR3: ASSQGLGQGDSYGYT
V: TRBV6-5; size: .; J: TRBJ1-1; CDR3: ATRIREVDTEAF
V: TRBV2; size: .; J: TRBJ2-1; CDR3: ASSMGQGRVNEQF
V: TRBV9; size: .; J: TRBJ2-7; CDR3: ASSLRRDSSYEQY